One and the same sample provided the 21 T cell receptor beta chains below, sequenced in a study of cytomegalovirus exposure and HLA in healthy donors (dated by TCRdb to 2015 to 2018). Receptors were amplified or captured by the immunoSEQ multiplex PCR assay. For the multiplex PCR, a mixture combining 60 forward primers for TCR Vbeta segments and 13 reverse primers for TCR Jbeta segments was used. TCRdb limited this immuneACCESS table to in-frame rearrangements with V and J called. A share of clones is missing; checked studies link under half to unresolved V genes, and the rest is unexplained. The sample table shows over 250,000 clones, and roughly 85% are seen once. 3.5% to 4.5% of the sample is taken by the ten largest. Sequenced: PBMCs. The receptors stem from a man aged 40-55 years in good health and CMV-seropositive.

The chain couples TRBV19 to TRBJ1-1; 7 nucleotides match TRBD1. Germline lookup yields CDR1 LNHDA and CDR2 SQIVND (reference sequence). This CDR3 contains 15 residues. Trimming cost V 3 bases and J 6 bases; bases outside gene matches: 10. The CDR3 coding sequence is TGTGCCAGTAGTATTGCTTTGACAGGGAGCGCTGAAGCTTTCTTT. It yields the protein CASSIALTGSAEAFF.

The chain employs TRBV2 and TRBJ2-7; 9 positions agree with TRBD1. The CDR3 covers 13 residues. Germline values: CDR1 SNHLY, CDR2 FYNNEI. J lost 10 bases, V lost 0 bases, and 4 bases had no gene match. The CDR3 DNA sequence: TGTGCCAGCAGTGAAGCGCCGACAGGGGGTCAGTACTTC. Translated, it gives CASSEAPTGGQYF.

The chain joins TRBV7-2 to TRBJ2-7, with TRBD2 identical over 8 bases. The CDR3 consists of 18 residues. Germline CDR1 reads SGHTA; CDR2 reads FQGNSA. The J segment lost 5 bases and the V segment lost 2 bases, leaving 17 bases of the junction unmatched. In DNA, the CDR3 is TGTGCCAGCAGCTTAATAACAGCGGGAGTTAATCGGAATCACGAGCAGTACTTC. It encodes CASSLITAGVNRNHEQYF.

The V call is TRBV19, the J call TRBJ2-6, with D unresolved. The CDR3 consists of 18 residues. Germline V CDR1 and CDR2: LNHDA, SQIVND (reference sequence). Deletions cut 3 bases from V and 0 bases from J, with 15 bases between. CDR3 sequence reads: CASSMLRPPVSGANVLTF. CDR3 in DNA: TGTGCCAGTAGTATGTTACGTCCGCCAGTCTCTGGGGCCAACGTCCTGACTTTC.

This clone has a single count. The chain employs TRBV28 and TRBJ1-5; D remains ambiguous. The CDR3 runs to 17 residues. Trimming cost V 2 bases and J 6 bases, with 20 bases left between them. CDR1 is MDHEN and CDR2 is SYDVKM in the germline V gene. CDR3 amino acids: CASSLEWGQAAGQPQHF. The CDR3 DNA reads TGTGCCAGCAGTTTAGAGTGGGGTCAGGCGGCGGGTCAGCCCCAGCATTTT. The full variable domain, with the rest looked up from reference TRBV28 and TRBJ1-5, is DVKVTQSSRYLVKRTGEKVFLECVQDMDHENMFWYRQDPGLGLRLIYFSYDVKMKEKGDIPEGYSVSREKKERFSLILESASTNQTSMYLCASSLEWGQAAGQPQHFGDGTRLSIL.

The CDR3 nucleotides are TGTGCCAGCAGTTTATCCTCTAGCGGGGGGCGGCGGCCCGGGGAGCTGTTTTTT. Translation: CASSLSSSGGRRPGELFF. The chain recombines TRBV28 with TRBJ2-2, with 11 bases matching TRBD2. V trimming: 1 base; J trimming: 6 bases; junction bases outside the gene matches: 10. CDR1 MDHEN and CDR2 SYDVKM come from the germline V gene. The CDR3 spans 18 residues.

The chain employs TRBV18 and TRBJ1-1, with no clear D. Germline values: CDR1 KGHSH, CDR2 LQKENI. The CDR3 sequence is 14 residues long. Trimming took off 6 bases at V and 2 bases at J, with 13 bases between the two ends. CDR3 loop: CASSPNGVNTEAFF. The CDR3 coding sequence is TGTGCCAGCTCCCCAAACGGGGTCAACACTGAAGCTTTCTTT.

This chain uses TRBV7-9 with TRBJ2-5; D ambiguous. Trimming shortened V by 4 bases and J by 5 bases, and 5 bases separated the two germline ends. CDR1 and CDR2 from the germline V gene are SEHNR and FQNEAQ (reference sequence). The CDR3 contains 11 residues. The CDR3 region is CASSSVETQYF. The CDR3 DNA sequence: TGTGCCAGCAGCTCAGTCGAGACCCAGTACTTC.

The chain combines TRBV2 with TRBJ2-5; D might be TRBD2 (5 bases). Trimming shortened V by 4 bases and J by 5 bases, and 8 bases separated the two germline ends. The CDR3 contains 12 residues. Germline V gene data show CDR1 as SNHLY and CDR2 as FYNNEI. The DNA of the CDR3 is TGTGCCAGCAGTGGGGAGAGGGAGACCCAGTACTTC. Residues: CASSGERETQYF.

The chain uses TRBV19 and TRBJ1-5; tentative D call: TRBD1 (6 bases). V shed 10 bases and J shed 7 bases, with 17 bases lying between them. Looked up from germline, CDR1 is LNHDA and CDR2 is SQIVND (reference sequence). This CDR3 region has 13 residues. This CDR3 is CAISGGAHQPQHF. In nucleotides, the CDR3 is TGTGCCATCTCGGGGGGGGCCCACCAGCCCCAGCATTTT. Full variable domain (rest looked up from reference TRBV19 and TRBJ1-5): DGGITQSPKYLFRKEGQNVTLSCEQNLNHDAMYWYRQDPGQGLRLIYYSQIVNDFQKGDIAEGYSVSREKKESFPLTVTSAQKNPTAFYLCAISGGAHQPQHFGDGTRLSIL.

This clone was seen once. V usage is TRBV14 and J usage is TRBJ1-2, with 7 bases fitting TRBD1. Losses at the gene ends were 1 base for V and 4 bases for J; bases not matched to a gene: 6. Germline assignment: CDR1 SGHDN and CDR2 FVKESK. The CDR3 consists of 15 residues. The CDR3 coding sequence is TGTGCCAGCAGCCAAGCGGAGGACAGGCTCTATGGCTACACCTTC. This translates into CASSQAEDRLYGYTF.

The chain's CDR3 is CASSFAGNGELFF. The CDR3 DNA reads as TGTGCCAGCAGCTTCGCGGGTAACGGGGAGCTGTTTTTT. The V call is TRBV7-3, the J call TRBJ2-2; D might be TRBD2 (5 bases). The ends were cut back, 3 bases at V and 7 bases at J, with 9 bases in the middle. CDR1 and CDR2 (germline): SGHTA, FQGTGA. The CDR3 contains 13 residues.

This chain links TRBV6-5 with TRBJ1-1, with D possibly TRBD1 on 6 matching bases. The V gene lost 0 bases and the J gene lost 4 bases, with 12 bases spanning the gap. Germline V gene sequence: CDR1 MNHEY, CDR2 SVGAGI. This CDR3 spans 15 amino acids. CDR3 amino acids: CASSYSAGEGTEAFF. CDR3 coding DNA: TGTGCCAGCAGTTACTCAGCAGGGGAAGGCACTGAAGCTTTCTTT.

CDR3 in DNA: TGTGCCAGCAGGGGGACAGGGGGCGCAACCTACGAGCAGTACTTC. Its protein is CASRGTGGATYEQYF. J is TRBJ2-7 and V is TRBV4-2; 12 nucleotides agree with TRBD1. V trimming: 6 bases; J trimming: 2 bases; junction bases outside the gene matches: 5. This CDR3 contains 15 residues. CDR1 LGHNA and CDR2 YNFKEQ come from the germline V gene.

Worth noting for this clone: Other DNA sequences in the same sample also yield this CDR3. The rearrangement uses TRBV5-1 and TRBJ2-1; TRBD2 aligns across 9 bases. This CDR3 region has 15 residues. The germline V gene has CDR1 SGHRS and CDR2 YFSETQ. V lost 0 bases and J lost 4; bases outside the gene matches: 2. The CDR3 DNA reads TGCGCCAGCAGCTTGGGACTAGCGGATTACAATGAGCAGTTCTTC. Its translation: CASSLGLADYNEQFF.

V is TRBV25-1 and J is TRBJ1-1, with a possible D match to TRBD1 (5 bases). CDR3 size: 13 residues. The ends were cut back, 6 bases at V and 1 base at J, with 9 bases in the middle. Germline values: CDR1 MGHDK, CDR2 SYGVNS. The CDR3 nucleotides read TGTGCCAGCAGGCAACAGGAGAACACTGAAGCTTTCTTT. Translation gives CASRQQENTEAFF.

The chain is built from TRBV4-3 and TRBJ2-1, with D perhaps TRBD1 (5 bases). This CDR3 has 13 amino acids. Between the trimmed V and J ends, which lost 1 base and 7 bases, there was a span of 8 bases. In germline, CDR1 is LGHNA, CDR2 YSLEER. The CDR3 coding sequence is TGCGCCAGCAGCCAAGCGGCAGGGAATGAGCAGTTCTTC. The encoded protein is CASSQAAGNEQFF.

The chain employs TRBV7-6 and TRBJ2-3; D unresolved. This CDR3 region has 13 residues. Germline V lookup: CDR1 SGHVS, CDR2 FNYEAQ. V was shortened by 3 bases and J by 2 bases, with 6 bases between the two germline ends. The CDR3 DNA is TGTGCCAGCAGCTTTTCTGTCACAGATACGCAGTATTTT. Translation gives CASSFSVTDTQYF.

A remark on this clone: This sample also contains other DNA sequences that code for the same CDR3. The chain carries TRBV28 and TRBJ1-5; 10 nucleotides align to TRBD1. The CDR3 extends over 15 amino acids. Germline-derived CDR1 and CDR2 are MDHEN and SYDVKM. V gave up 5 bases and J gave up 3 bases; unmatched junction bases: 4. The CDR3 spells CASSPGTGVNQPQHF. The CDR3 coding sequence is TGTGCCAGCAGTCCCGGGACAGGGGTCAATCAGCCCCAGCATTTT.

The chain recombines TRBV20-1 with TRBJ1-1, with D hard to call. This CDR3 comprises 11 residues. Germline-derived CDR1 and CDR2 are DFQATT and SNEGSKA (reference sequence). Trimming stripped 2 bases from V and 7 bases from J, with 8 bases between. The CDR3 here is CSARTTGEAFF. CDR3 DNA: TGCAGTGCTAGAACGACGGGTGAAGCTTTCTTT.

The chain carries TRBV5-4 and TRBJ2-5, with 14 bases fitting TRBD2. V trimming: 2 bases; J trimming: 0 bases; junction bases outside the gene matches: 6. The germline V gene encodes CDR1 SGHNT and CDR2 YYREEE (reference sequence). This CDR3 is 18 amino acids long. CDR3 DNA sequence: TGTGCCAGCAGCTTAGGGACTAGCGGGAGTGGGCACCAAGAGACCCAGTACTTC. Protein sequence: CASSLGTSGSGHQETQYF.